Listed here is a single T cell receptor (beta chain). Its antigen is unknown. Donors showed nominal health when sampled, although they likely had unrecorded immune exposures. The sample is drawn from a study of cytomegalovirus exposure and HLA in healthy donors. Whole-study results and caveats: Most TCR sequences showed up rarely, but some public TCRs showed up in many donors.

Both 60 Vbeta primers and 13 Jbeta primers went into the PCR. TCRdb's copy holds only in-frame clones and misses some; the assay was immunoSEQ multiplex PCR. The sample carries 90,000 to 120,000 clones, about three quarters recorded once. The sample consisted of PBMCs. This receptor was obtained from a woman aged 18-29 years in good health and CMV-seropositive.

The DNA of the CDR3 is TGTGCCACCAGCAGAGCCCCTACCAATGAGCAGTTCTTC. Protein: CATSRAPTNEQFF. The V and J genes are TRBV15 and TRBJ2-1; D uncertain. The V end was cut by 1 base, the J end by 6 bases, with 7 bases between. This CDR3 spans 13 amino acids. Germline V gives CDR1 LNHNV, CDR2 YYDKDF (reference sequence).